This T cell receptor (beta chain) is drawn from a study of radiotherapy plus CTLA-4 blockade in lung cancer. Study-level background: Of the patients, 18% showed objective responses and around 29% attained disease control.

On this clone: The antigen remains unidentified.

TCRdb's table, derived via immunoSEQ multiplex PCR, lists solely in-frame clones and lacks some. In the table there are about 77,000 clones, roughly 69% of which are singletons. Study findings and constraints: Following radiotherapy plus ipilimumab, tumor-derived TCR clones expanded in the blood.

Between the trimmed V and J ends, which lost 0 bases and 6 bases, there was a span of 17 bases. Germline V CDR1 and CDR2: MDHEN, SYDVKM. CDR3 length: 16 residues. The source of this sequence is a human donor with non-small cell lung cancer whose response to radiotherapy plus ipilimumab could not be evaluated. V is TRBV28 and J is TRBJ1-1, with a possible D match to TRBD1 (6 bases). The sequencing here drew on peripheral blood, taken from a patient treated with radiotherapy plus ipilimumab. The CDR3 region has the DNA TGTGCCAGCAGTTTATGGCAGGGGAAGAACCCCCCTGAAGCTTTCTTT. It codes for CASSLWQGKNPPEAFF.